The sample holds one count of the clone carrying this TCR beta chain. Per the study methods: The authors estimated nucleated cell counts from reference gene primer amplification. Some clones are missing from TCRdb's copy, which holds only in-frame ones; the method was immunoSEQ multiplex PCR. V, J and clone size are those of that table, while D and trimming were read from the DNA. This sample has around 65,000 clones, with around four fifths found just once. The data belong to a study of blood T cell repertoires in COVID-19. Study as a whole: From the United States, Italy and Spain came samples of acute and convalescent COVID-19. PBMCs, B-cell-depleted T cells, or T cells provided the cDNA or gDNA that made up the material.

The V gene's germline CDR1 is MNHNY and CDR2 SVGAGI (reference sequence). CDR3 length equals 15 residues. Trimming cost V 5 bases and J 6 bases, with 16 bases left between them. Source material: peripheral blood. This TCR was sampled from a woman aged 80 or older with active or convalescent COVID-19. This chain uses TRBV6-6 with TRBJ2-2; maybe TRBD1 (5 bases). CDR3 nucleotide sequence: TGTGCCAGCAGTAGACAGTTGGGGCTGTCCGGGGAGCTGTTTTTT. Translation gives CASSRQLGLSGELFF.